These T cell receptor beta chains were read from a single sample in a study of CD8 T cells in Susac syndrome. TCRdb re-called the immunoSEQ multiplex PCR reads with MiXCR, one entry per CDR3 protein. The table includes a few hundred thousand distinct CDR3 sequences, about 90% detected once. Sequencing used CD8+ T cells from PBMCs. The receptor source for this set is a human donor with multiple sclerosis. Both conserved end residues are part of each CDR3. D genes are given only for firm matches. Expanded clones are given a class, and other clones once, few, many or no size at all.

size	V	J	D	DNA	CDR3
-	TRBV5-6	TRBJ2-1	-	TGTGCCAGCAGCACGCCCTTACGGTACAATGAGCAGTTCTTC	CASSTPLRYNEQFF
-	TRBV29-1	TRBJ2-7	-	TGCAGCGCCGAACTGATTGGGGCCTACGAGCAGTACTTC	CSAELIGAYEQYF
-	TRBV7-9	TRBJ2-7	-	TGTGCCAGCAGCCACGACAGGAGCTCGAGGGAGCAGTACTTC	CASSHDRSSREQYF
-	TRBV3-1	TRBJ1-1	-	TGTGCCAGCAGCCAGGGAGTTCAGGGCTTGAACACTGAAGCTTTCTTT	CASSQGVQGLNTEAFF
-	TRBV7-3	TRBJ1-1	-	TGTGCCAGCAGCTTAACCGGGACTACCACCCAAGCTTTCTTT	CASSLTGTTTQAFF
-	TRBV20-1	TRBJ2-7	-	TGCAGTGCTAGGCGCGGAGCCGAGCAGTACTTC	CSARRGAEQYF
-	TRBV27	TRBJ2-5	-	TGTGCCAGCAGGAAATGGGAAGGGGACGAGACCCAGTACTTC	CASRKWEGDETQYF
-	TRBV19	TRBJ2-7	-	TGTGCCAGTAGTATAGGGGCGGACAGTGCCTACGAGCAGTACTTC	CASSIGADSAYEQYF
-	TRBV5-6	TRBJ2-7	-	TGTGCCAGCAGCTTACCAGAGTCCTACGAGCAGTACTTC	CASSLPESYEQYF
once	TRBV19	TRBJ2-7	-	TGTGCCAGTAGTAAAGGGACCAACTACGAGCAGTACTTC	CASSKGTNYEQYF
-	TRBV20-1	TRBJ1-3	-	TGCAGTGCTAGAGACATAGACTCTGGAAACACCATATATTTT	CSARDIDSGNTIYF
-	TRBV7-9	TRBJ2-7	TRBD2	TGTGCCAGCAGCCGCCCGACTAGCCCCGAGCAGTACTTC	CASSRPTSPEQYF
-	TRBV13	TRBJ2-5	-	TGTGCCAGCAGCCTCAGGGGACGAGGGACCCAGTACTTC	CASSLRGRGTQYF
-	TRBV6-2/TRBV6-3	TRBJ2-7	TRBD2	TGTGCCAGCAGTTACTCAGCGGGAGCTAACGAGCAGTACTTC	CASSYSAGANEQYF
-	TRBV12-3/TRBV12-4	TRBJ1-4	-	TGTGCCAGCACCCAGACAGAAGCTAATGAAAAACTGTTTTTT	CASTQTEANEKLFF
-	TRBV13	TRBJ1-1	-	TGTGCCAGCAGCTTTGAACAAGAGAACACTGAAGCTTTCTTT	CASSFEQENTEAFF